This T cell receptor beta chain was found in a study of shared clonotypes between healthy human individuals. Study background: Each donor's CD8 memory used one plate, CD8 naive two, each CD4 subset three.

Naive CD8 cells, CD45RO-negative and positively selected for CCR7, excluded terminally differentiated effector memory CD45RA+ cells. Per sorted-subset replicate PCR, input was approximately 180 ng DNA, representing tens of thousands of T cell genomes. Produced via immunoSEQ multiplex PCR; TCRdb's table is partial and in-frame only. The sample lists millions of clones; 85% to 95% were seen once. Germline V gene data show CDR1 as SEHNR and CDR2 as FQNEAQ (reference sequence). The germline V and J ends were trimmed by 3 bases and 7 bases, with 16 bases remaining between them. This CDR3 has 15 amino acids.

Sequenced input: naive CD8+ T cells from PBMCs. This chain joins TRBV7-9 and TRBJ2-1; D may be TRBD2 (7 bases). The origin of this receptor is a man aged 18 to 30 in good health. Some clones in this sample may be carry-over from other donors' samples. The CDR3 region is CASSFPAGAENEQFF. The DNA for the CDR3 is TGTGCCAGCAGCTTCCCGGCGGGGGCGGAAAATGAGCAGTTCTTC.